The following is a T cell receptor (beta chain) sequence with its context. The antigen remains unidentified. V dropped 4 bases and J dropped 1 base, with 10 bases sitting between them. CDR3 length: 14 amino acids. Germline assignment: CDR1 SGHRS and CDR2 YFSETQ. Time point noted: newly diagnosed GD, antithyroid drugs for less than 3 months. The TCR library used RNA extracted from PBMCs. The data were obtained in a study of regulatory T cells in long-lasting Graves disease. Building the TCR beta libraries relied on iRepertoire HTBI primers, and CDR3 regions underwent Arm-PCR. TCRdb called the multiplex PCR reads again in MiXCR, with one record for every CDR3 protein. Found here are about 470,000 distinct CDR3 sequences, 15% of them singletons; the top ten hold 16%. Study-level results: The study found persistent patients shared more public clonotypes (approximately 2,700) than new patients (over 900).

These sequences were also reported in another study, on T cells in Graves' hyperthyroidism and ophthalmopathy. In that study: The HTBI primer set drove a first-round RT-PCR of the TCR CDR3.

This TCR came from a woman aged 25 to 39 with Graves disease. The specimen comprised peripheral blood mononuclear cells (PBMCs), sampled at new diagnosis, from a patient treated with antithyroid drugs. The chain employs TRBV5-1 and TRBJ2-3, with D perhaps TRBD1 (6 bases). CDR3 protein: CASSKGHRTDTQYF. CDR3 nucleotide sequence: TGCGCCAGCAGCAAGGGACACCGCACAGATACGCAGTATTTT.